Sequencing of this T cell receptor (beta chain) was carried out in a study of T cells in Graves' hyperthyroidism and ophthalmopathy. PBMCs were derived from more than 8 ml fresh peripheral blood. CDR1 is SGHRS and CDR2 is YFSETQ in the germline V gene. Trimming at V came to 4 bases and at J to 0 bases, leaving 5 bases not matched to a gene. The CDR3 extends over 16 amino acids. In this sample, this clonotype turned up a few times. The TCR beta CDR3 regions underwent amplification using RNA transcripts as the source. RT-PCR in the first round (using the HTBI primer set) targeted the TCR CDR3. Each CDR3 protein is one row after TCRdb ran MiXCR on the multiplex PCR reads. Of a few hundred thousand distinct CDR3 sequences in the sample, about 15% were seen once.

V gene TRBV5-1 combines with J gene TRBJ2-2; 8 positions match TRBD2. The receptor's source is a woman in her 30s with Graves' hyperthyroidism. The sample taken for sequencing was blood. The CDR3 loop reads CASSDHSGANTGELFF. The CDR3 region has the DNA TGCGCCAGCAGCGACCATAGCGGGGCGAACACCGGGGAGCTGTTTTTT.